Listed below are T cell receptor beta chains from one sample, sequenced in a study of cytomegalovirus exposure and HLA in healthy donors. Here immunoSEQ multiplex PCR was the method, and the copy in TCRdb shows in-frame clones only, minus some. This repertoire shows some 170,000 clones, roughly 77% found once; its top ten account for 3.7%. The sample was PBMCs. The source is a man aged 25 to 45 in good health and CMV-seropositive. Both conserved end residues are part of each CDR3. D genes are given only for firm matches. Expanded clones are given a class, and other clones once, few, many or no size at all.

clone size: .; D gene: .; J gene: TRBJ2-3; V gene: TRBV12-5; CDR3 DNA: TGTGCTAGTGGTTCTGCGGGATCAGATACGCAGTATTTT; CDR3 protein: CASGSAGSDTQYF
clone size: .; D gene: .; J gene: TRBJ1-6; V gene: TRBV27; CDR3 DNA: TGTGCCAGCAGGGAGGGTGGCAGGGAGAATTCACCCCTCCACTTT; CDR3 protein: CASREGGRENSPLHF
clone size: .; D gene: TRBD1; J gene: TRBJ2-7; V gene: TRBV7-2; CDR3 DNA: TGTGCCAGCAGACCCGGGACAGACTCCTACGAGCAGTACTTC; CDR3 protein: CASRPGTDSYEQYF
clone size: .; D gene: TRBD1; J gene: TRBJ2-1; V gene: TRBV27; CDR3 DNA: TGTGCCAGCAGTCCCTGGACAGGGACGACCTACAATGAGCAGTTCTTC; CDR3 protein: CASSPWTGTTYNEQFF
clone size: .; D gene: TRBD1; J gene: TRBJ1-6; V gene: TRBV4-2; CDR3 DNA: TGTGCCAGCAGCCAGGGGACAGGGTCTAATTCACCCCTCCACTTT; CDR3 protein: CASSQGTGSNSPLHF
clone size: .; D gene: .; J gene: TRBJ2-7; V gene: TRBV9; CDR3 DNA: TGTGCCAGCAGCGTAGTCCCAGGAAACGCCTACGAGCAGTACTTC; CDR3 protein: CASSVVPGNAYEQYF
clone size: .; D gene: TRBD1; J gene: TRBJ2-1; V gene: TRBV29-1; CDR3 DNA: TGCAGCGTCCGATCGTCGGACAGGGCTAGCAATGAGCAGTTCTTC; CDR3 protein: CSVRSSDRASNEQFF
clone size: .; D gene: TRBD1; J gene: TRBJ1-3; V gene: TRBV5-1; CDR3 DNA: TGCGCCAGCAGCCGGGGACAGGATCTCTCTGGAAACACCATATATTTT; CDR3 protein: CASSRGQDLSGNTIYF
clone size: .; D gene: .; J gene: TRBJ1-2; V gene: TRBV6-5; CDR3 DNA: TGTGCCAGCAGTTACTATCCCAGGGGAGTCTATGGCTACACCTTC; CDR3 protein: CASSYYPRGVYGYTF
clone size: .; D gene: .; J gene: TRBJ1-5; V gene: TRBV28; CDR3 DNA: TGTGCCAGCAGTTCGCCAGCGACAGCCTTTGGCAATCAGCCCCAGCATTTT; CDR3 protein: CASSSPATAFGNQPQHF
clone size: .; D gene: .; J gene: TRBJ1-1; V gene: TRBV7-3; CDR3 DNA: TGTGCCAGCAGCTCCGACTTGGACACTGAAGCTTTCTTT; CDR3 protein: CASSSDLDTEAFF
clone size: .; D gene: .; J gene: TRBJ2-5; V gene: TRBV7-6; CDR3 DNA: TGTGCCAGCAGCTTAGAGGCGGGAGAGACCCAGTACTTC; CDR3 protein: CASSLEAGETQYF
clone size: .; D gene: .; J gene: TRBJ2-2; V gene: TRBV7-9; CDR3 DNA: TGTGCCAGCAGCTCCAAAAGAGACGGGGAGCTGTTTTTT; CDR3 protein: CASSSKRDGELFF
clone size: .; D gene: TRBD1; J gene: TRBJ2-3; V gene: TRBV27; CDR3 DNA: TGTGCCAGCAGATCGGACAGGCCTACGCAGTATTTT; CDR3 protein: CASRSDRPTQYF
clone size: .; D gene: .; J gene: TRBJ1-1; V gene: TRBV10-3; CDR3 DNA: TGTGCCATCAGTGAGTTGACAGGAGCCGCTTTCTTT; CDR3 protein: CAISELTGAAFF
clone size: .; D gene: .; J gene: TRBJ2-7; V gene: TRBV28; CDR3 DNA: TGTGCCAGCAGTCTTTACTACGAGCAGTACTTC; CDR3 protein: CASSLYYEQYF
clone size: .; D gene: .; J gene: TRBJ1-4; V gene: TRBV5-1; CDR3 DNA: TGCGCCAGCAGCCTATGGACAAATGAAAAACTGTTTTTT; CDR3 protein: CASSLWTNEKLFF
clone size: .; D gene: .; J gene: TRBJ2-3; V gene: TRBV5-1; CDR3 DNA: TGCGCCAGCAGCACGGAGGGACGGACAGATACGCAGTATTTT; CDR3 protein: CASSTEGRTDTQYF
clone size: .; D gene: .; J gene: TRBJ2-1; V gene: TRBV19; CDR3 DNA: TGTGCCAGTAGTGGGGAGGCCTACAATGAGCAGTTCTTC; CDR3 protein: CASSGEAYNEQFF
clone size: .; D gene: .; J gene: TRBJ1-1; V gene: TRBV5-4; CDR3 DNA: TGTGCCAGCAGCTCTAGAGGAACACACATGAACACTGAAGCTTTCTTT; CDR3 protein: CASSSRGTHMNTEAFF
clone size: .; D gene: TRBD1; J gene: TRBJ2-5; V gene: TRBV5-1; CDR3 DNA: TGCGCCAGCAGCTTGGAGGGGCAGGGGGTCCTGGAGACCCAGTACTTC; CDR3 protein: CASSLEGQGVLETQYF
clone size: .; D gene: .; J gene: TRBJ2-7; V gene: TRBV7-9; CDR3 DNA: TGTGCCACCCCTACGAGAGACGAGCAGTACTTC; CDR3 protein: CATPTRDEQYF
clone size: few; D gene: .; J gene: TRBJ2-7; V gene: TRBV2; CDR3 DNA: TGTGCCAGCAAAGGACAGCTAACCGCCTACGAGCAGTACTTC; CDR3 protein: CASKGQLTAYEQYF
clone size: .; D gene: .; J gene: TRBJ2-1; V gene: TRBV5-1; CDR3 DNA: TGCGCCAGCAGCTTGGAAGAGGGTGAGCAGTTCTTC; CDR3 protein: CASSLEEGEQFF
clone size: .; D gene: TRBD1; J gene: TRBJ2-6; V gene: TRBV27; CDR3 DNA: TGTGCCAGCAGTTTAAGGGACAGCCCGCTTGGGGCCAACGTCCTGACTTTC; CDR3 protein: CASSLRDSPLGANVLTF
clone size: .; D gene: .; J gene: TRBJ2-6; V gene: TRBV6-1; CDR3 DNA: TGTGCCAGCAGTGAACGTTGGGGGGCTGGGGCCAACGTCCTGACTTTC; CDR3 protein: CASSERWGAGANVLTF
clone size: .; D gene: TRBD1; J gene: TRBJ2-5; V gene: TRBV4-1; CDR3 DNA: TGCGCCAGCAGCCAAAACGCAGGGGGAGAGACCCAGTACTTC; CDR3 protein: CASSQNAGGETQYF
clone size: .; D gene: .; J gene: TRBJ1-5; V gene: TRBV28; CDR3 DNA: TGTGCCAGCAGTGTCCAGGGGTACAATCAGCCCCAGCATTTT; CDR3 protein: CASSVQGYNQPQHF
clone size: .; D gene: .; J gene: TRBJ2-2; V gene: TRBV5-1; CDR3 DNA: TGCGCCAGCGGAGTGGGGCTCACCGGGGAGCTGTTTTTT; CDR3 protein: CASGVGLTGELFF
clone size: .; D gene: .; J gene: TRBJ2-7; V gene: TRBV30; CDR3 DNA: TGTGCCTGGAGCGTACACCAAAACTACGAGCAGTACTTC; CDR3 protein: CAWSVHQNYEQYF
clone size: .; D gene: .; J gene: TRBJ2-7; V gene: TRBV27; CDR3 DNA: TGTGCCAGCACCAAAGGGACAAAGACTTCTGGGGGGCAGTACTTC; CDR3 protein: CASTKGTKTSGGQYF
clone size: .; D gene: .; J gene: TRBJ1-2; V gene: TRBV19; CDR3 DNA: TGTGCCTCTAAGGGGGGCTACACCTTC; CDR3 protein: CASKGGYTF
clone size: .; D gene: .; J gene: TRBJ2-7; V gene: TRBV5-1; CDR3 DNA: TGCGCCAGCGCCAGACAGGTAGACTACGAGCAGTACTTC; CDR3 protein: CASARQVDYEQYF
clone size: few; D gene: TRBD1; J gene: TRBJ1-1; V gene: TRBV28; CDR3 DNA: TGTGCCAGCGGGGGTTGGACAGGGGCCATGAACACTGAAGCTTTCTTT; CDR3 protein: CASGGWTGAMNTEAFF
clone size: .; D gene: TRBD2; J gene: TRBJ2-3; V gene: TRBV19; CDR3 DNA: TGTGCCAGTAGTAGCGGCGGGGGGAATACGCAGTATTTT; CDR3 protein: CASSSGGGNTQYF
clone size: .; D gene: .; J gene: TRBJ2-2; V gene: TRBV6-1; CDR3 DNA: TGTGCCAGCAGTGACAAGGCCCGGCGGTCCACCGGGGAGCTGTTTTTT; CDR3 protein: CASSDKARRSTGELFF
clone size: .; D gene: .; J gene: TRBJ2-3; V gene: TRBV5-1; CDR3 DNA: TGCGCCAGCAGCTTGGAAGGTGAAGGGGCCACAGATACGCAGTATTTT; CDR3 protein: CASSLEGEGATDTQYF
clone size: .; D gene: TRBD2; J gene: TRBJ2-4; V gene: TRBV19; CDR3 DNA: TGTGCCAGTAGTATAGGGGGGAGGGAGGCCAAAAACATTCAGTACTTC; CDR3 protein: CASSIGGREAKNIQYF
clone size: .; D gene: TRBD1; J gene: TRBJ2-1; V gene: TRBV5-1; CDR3 DNA: TGCGCCAGCAGCTTGGCCGCCGGGACAGGGAGCAATGAGCAGTTCTTC; CDR3 protein: CASSLAAGTGSNEQFF
clone size: .; D gene: .; J gene: TRBJ2-1; V gene: TRBV5-1; CDR3 DNA: TGCGCCAGCAGCTTGAGGACACAGGGTCCTTCCTACAATGAGCAGTTCTTC; CDR3 protein: CASSLRTQGPSYNEQFF
clone size: .; D gene: TRBD1; J gene: TRBJ1-4; V gene: TRBV19; CDR3 DNA: TGTGCCAGTATCGACCCCAGGGGGCCTACTAATGAAAAACTGTTTTTT; CDR3 protein: CASIDPRGPTNEKLFF